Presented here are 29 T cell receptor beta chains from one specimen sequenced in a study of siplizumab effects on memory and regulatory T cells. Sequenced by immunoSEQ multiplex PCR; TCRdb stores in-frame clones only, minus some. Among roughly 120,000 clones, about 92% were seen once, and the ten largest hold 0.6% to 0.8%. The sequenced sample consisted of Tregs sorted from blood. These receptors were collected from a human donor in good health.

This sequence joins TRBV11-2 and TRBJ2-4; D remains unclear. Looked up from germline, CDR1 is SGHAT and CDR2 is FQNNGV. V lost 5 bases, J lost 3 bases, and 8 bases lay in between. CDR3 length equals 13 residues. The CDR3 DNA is TGTGCCAGCAGCCCTCGCCACAAAAACATTCAGTACTTC. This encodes CASSPRHKNIQYF.

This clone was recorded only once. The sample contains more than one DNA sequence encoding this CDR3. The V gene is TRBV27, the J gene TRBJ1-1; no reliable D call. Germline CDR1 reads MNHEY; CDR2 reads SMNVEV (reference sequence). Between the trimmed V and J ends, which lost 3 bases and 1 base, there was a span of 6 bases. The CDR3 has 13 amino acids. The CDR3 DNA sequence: TGTGCCAGCAGTTTTGCAGAGAACACTGAAGCTTTCTTT. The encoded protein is CASSFAENTEAFF.

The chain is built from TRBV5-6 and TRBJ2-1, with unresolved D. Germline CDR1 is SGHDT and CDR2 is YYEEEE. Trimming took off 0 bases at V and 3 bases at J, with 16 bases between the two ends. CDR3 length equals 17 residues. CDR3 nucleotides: TGTGCCAGCAGCTTGGAATTTTGGGGTAGGTTCTACAATGAGCAGTTCTTC. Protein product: CASSLEFWGRFYNEQFF.

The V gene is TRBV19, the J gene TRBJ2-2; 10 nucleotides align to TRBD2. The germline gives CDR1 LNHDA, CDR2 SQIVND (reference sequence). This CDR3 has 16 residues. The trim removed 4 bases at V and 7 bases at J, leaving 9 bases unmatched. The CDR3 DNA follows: TGTGCCAGTAGTACTAGCGGGAGCATCCGTAGCGGGGAGCTGTTTTTT. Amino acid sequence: CASSTSGSIRSGELFF.

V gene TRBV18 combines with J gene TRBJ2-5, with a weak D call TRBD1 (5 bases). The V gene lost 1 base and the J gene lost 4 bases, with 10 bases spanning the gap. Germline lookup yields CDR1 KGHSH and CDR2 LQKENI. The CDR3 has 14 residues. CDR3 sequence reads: CASSPRAGRETQYF. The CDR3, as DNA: TGTGCCAGCTCACCACGGGCAGGGCGAGAGACCCAGTACTTC.

Here the CDR3 DNA reads TGTGCCAGCAGCGTAGATCCCTATCAGCCCCAGCATTTT. Protein sequence: CASSVDPYQPQHF. This sequence joins TRBV9 and TRBJ1-5, with no clear D. V lost 0 bases and J lost 5, with 6 bases in between. Germline loops: CDR1 SGDLS, CDR2 YYNGEE. The CDR3 has 13 amino acids.

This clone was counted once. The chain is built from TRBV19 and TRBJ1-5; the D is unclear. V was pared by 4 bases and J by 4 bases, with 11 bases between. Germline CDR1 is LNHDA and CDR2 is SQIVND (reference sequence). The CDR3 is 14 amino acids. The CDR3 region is CASSRSGRNQPQHF. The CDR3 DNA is TGTGCCAGTAGTAGATCCGGGAGGAATCAGCCCCAGCATTTT.

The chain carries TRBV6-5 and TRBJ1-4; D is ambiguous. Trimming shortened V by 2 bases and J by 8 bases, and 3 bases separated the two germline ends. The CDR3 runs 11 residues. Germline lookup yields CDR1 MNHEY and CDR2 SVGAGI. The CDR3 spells CASSYKEKLFF. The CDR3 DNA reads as TGTGCCAGCAGTTACAAAGAAAAACTGTTTTTT.

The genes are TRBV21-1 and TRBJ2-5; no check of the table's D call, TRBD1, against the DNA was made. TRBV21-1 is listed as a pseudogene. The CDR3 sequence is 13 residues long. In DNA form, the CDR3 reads TGTGCCAGGGGGACAGCCGAGGGAGAGACCCAGTACTTC. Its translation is CARGTAEGETQYF.

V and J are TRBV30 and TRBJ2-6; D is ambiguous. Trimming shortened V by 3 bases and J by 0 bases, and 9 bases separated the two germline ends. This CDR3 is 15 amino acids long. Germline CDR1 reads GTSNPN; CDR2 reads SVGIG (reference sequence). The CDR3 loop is CAWRLGLSGANVLTF. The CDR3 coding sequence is TGTGCCTGGAGGCTCGGTCTCTCTGGGGCCAACGTCCTGACTTTC. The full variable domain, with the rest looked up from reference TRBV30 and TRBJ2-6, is SQTIHQWPATLVQPVGSPLSLECTVEGTSNPNLYWYRQAAGRGLQLLFYSVGIGQISSEVPQNLSASRPQDRQFILSSKKLLLSDSGFYLCAWRLGLSGANVLTFGAGSRLTVL.

The CDR3 loop reads CASSKQGDQETQYF. The CDR3 nucleotides are TGTGCCAGTAGTAAACAGGGGGACCAAGAGACCCAGTACTTC. The rearrangement links TRBV19 to TRBJ2-5, with 8 positions matching TRBD1. Germline V CDR1 and CDR2: LNHDA, SQIVND (reference sequence). V gave up 4 bases and J gave up 0 bases; unmatched junction bases: 1. The CDR3 spans 14 residues.

CDR3 nucleotides: TGTGCCAGCAGTTTATCTGAGGGGGCAAAGCCCTCTGGGGCCAACGTCCTGACTTTC. The encoded protein is CASSLSEGAKPSGANVLTF. The chain combines TRBV27 with TRBJ2-6, with 7 nucleotides matching TRBD1. Germline V CDR1 and CDR2: MNHEY, SMNVEV (reference sequence). The J segment lost 0 bases and the V segment lost 0 bases, leaving 8 bases of the junction unmatched. The CDR3 has 19 amino acids.

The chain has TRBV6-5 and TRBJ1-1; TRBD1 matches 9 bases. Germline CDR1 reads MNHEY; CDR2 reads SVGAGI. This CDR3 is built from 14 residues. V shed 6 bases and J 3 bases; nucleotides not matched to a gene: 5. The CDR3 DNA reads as TGTGCCAGCAGCCAGGGACAGGGCTACACTGAAGCTTTCTTT. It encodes CASSQGQGYTEAFF.

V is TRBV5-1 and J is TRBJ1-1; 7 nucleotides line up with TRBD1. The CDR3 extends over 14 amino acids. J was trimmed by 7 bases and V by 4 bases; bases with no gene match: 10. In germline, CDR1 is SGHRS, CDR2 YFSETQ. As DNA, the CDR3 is TGCGCCAGCAGCGTACAGGGGATAGTTGGTGAAGCTTTCTTT. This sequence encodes CASSVQGIVGEAFF.

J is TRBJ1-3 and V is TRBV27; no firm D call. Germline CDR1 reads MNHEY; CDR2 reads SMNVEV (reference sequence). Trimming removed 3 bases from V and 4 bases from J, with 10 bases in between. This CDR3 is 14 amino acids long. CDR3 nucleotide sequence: TGTGCCAGCAGTTTTCGGGTTGGAGGAAACACCATATATTTT. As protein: CASSFRVGGNTIYF.

CDR3 in amino acids: CASTQWGAETQYF. CDR3 coding DNA: TGTGCCAGCACACAATGGGGAGCCGAGACCCAGTACTTC. The chain links TRBV25-1 to TRBJ2-5; tentatively, D is TRBD2 (5 bases). This CDR3 region has 13 residues. V was shortened by 7 bases and J by 5 bases, with 14 bases between the two germline ends. Germline V gene sequence: CDR1 MGHDK, CDR2 SYGVNS.

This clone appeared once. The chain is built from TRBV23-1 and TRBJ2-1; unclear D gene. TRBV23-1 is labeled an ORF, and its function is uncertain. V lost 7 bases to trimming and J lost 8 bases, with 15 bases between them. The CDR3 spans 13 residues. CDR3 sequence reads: CASTPSGIHEQFF. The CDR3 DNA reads TGCGCCAGCACCCCCTCAGGCATCCATGAGCAGTTCTTC.

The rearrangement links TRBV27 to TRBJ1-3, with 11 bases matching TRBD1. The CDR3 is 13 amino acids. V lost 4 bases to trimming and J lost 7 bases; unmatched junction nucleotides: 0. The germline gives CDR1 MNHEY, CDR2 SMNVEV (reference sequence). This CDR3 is CASSWDRGNTIYF. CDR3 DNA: TGTGCCAGCAGTTGGGACAGGGGGAACACCATATATTTT.

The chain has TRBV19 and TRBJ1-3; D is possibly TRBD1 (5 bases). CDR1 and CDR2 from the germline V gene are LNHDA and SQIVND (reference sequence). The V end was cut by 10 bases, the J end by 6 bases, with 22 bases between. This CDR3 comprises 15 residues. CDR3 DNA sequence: TGTGCCACCAAGAACACCGGGGCAGGGTCAAACACCATATATTTT. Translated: CATKNTGAGSNTIYF.

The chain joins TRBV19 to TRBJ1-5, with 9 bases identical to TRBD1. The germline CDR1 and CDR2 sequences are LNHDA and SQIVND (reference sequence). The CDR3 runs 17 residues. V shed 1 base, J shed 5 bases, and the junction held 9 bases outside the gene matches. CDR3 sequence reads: CASSIGGTGSPYQPQHF. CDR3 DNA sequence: TGTGCCAGTAGTATAGGAGGGACAGGGTCCCCGTATCAGCCCCAGCATTTT.

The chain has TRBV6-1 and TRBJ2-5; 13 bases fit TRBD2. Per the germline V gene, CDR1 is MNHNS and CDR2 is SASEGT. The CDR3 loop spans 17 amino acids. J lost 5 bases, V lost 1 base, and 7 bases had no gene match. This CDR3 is CASSEVFGTSGKETQYF. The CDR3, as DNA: TGTGCCAGCAGTGAAGTTTTCGGGACTAGCGGGAAGGAGACCCAGTACTTC.

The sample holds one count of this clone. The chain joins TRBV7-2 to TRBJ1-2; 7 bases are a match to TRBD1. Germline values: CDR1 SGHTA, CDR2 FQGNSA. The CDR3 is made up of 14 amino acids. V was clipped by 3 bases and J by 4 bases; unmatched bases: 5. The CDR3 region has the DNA TGTGCCAGCAGCTTGGGACAGTCTTTCTATGGCTACACCTTC. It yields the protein CASSLGQSFYGYTF.

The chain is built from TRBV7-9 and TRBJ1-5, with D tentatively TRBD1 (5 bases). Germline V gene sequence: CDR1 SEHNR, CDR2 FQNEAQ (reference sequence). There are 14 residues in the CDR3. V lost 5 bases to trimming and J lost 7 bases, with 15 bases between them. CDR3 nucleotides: TGTGCCAGCAGCCCCTCCGGGGCTGGACAGCCCCAGCATTTT. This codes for CASSPSGAGQPQHF.

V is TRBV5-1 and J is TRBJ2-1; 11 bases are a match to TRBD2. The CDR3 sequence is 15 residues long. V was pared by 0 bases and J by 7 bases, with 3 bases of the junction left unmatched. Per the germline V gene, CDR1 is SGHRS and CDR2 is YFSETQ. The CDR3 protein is CASSLGLAGGNEQFF. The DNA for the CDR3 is TGCGCCAGCAGCTTGGGGCTAGCGGGGGGTAATGAGCAGTTCTTC.

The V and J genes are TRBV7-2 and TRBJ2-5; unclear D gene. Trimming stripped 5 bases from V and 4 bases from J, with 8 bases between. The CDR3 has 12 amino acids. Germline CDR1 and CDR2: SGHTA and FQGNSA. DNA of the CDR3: TGTGCCAGCAGCATAAAAGGAGAGACCCAGTACTTC. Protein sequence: CASSIKGETQYF.

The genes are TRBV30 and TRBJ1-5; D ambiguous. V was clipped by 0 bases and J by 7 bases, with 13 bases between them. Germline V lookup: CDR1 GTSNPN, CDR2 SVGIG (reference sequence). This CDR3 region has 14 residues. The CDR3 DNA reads TGTGCCTGGAGTGTACCTGGTTTTGGACAGCCCCAGCATTTT. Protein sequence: CAWSVPGFGQPQHF.

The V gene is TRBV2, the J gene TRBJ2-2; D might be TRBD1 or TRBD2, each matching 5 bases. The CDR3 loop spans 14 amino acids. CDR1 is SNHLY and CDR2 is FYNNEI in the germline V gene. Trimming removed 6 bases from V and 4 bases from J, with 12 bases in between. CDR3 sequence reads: CASSVRGVTGELFF. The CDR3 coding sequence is TGTGCCAGCAGCGTGAGAGGGGTCACCGGGGAGCTGTTTTTT.

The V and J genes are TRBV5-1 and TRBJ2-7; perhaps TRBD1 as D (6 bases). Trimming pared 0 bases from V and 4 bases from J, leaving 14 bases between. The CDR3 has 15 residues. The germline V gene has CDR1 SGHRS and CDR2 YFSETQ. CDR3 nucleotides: TGCGCCAGCAGCTTGGCACCAGGGGATGCATACGAGCAGTACTTC. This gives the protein CASSLAPGDAYEQYF. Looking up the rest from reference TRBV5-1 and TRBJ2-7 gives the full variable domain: KAGVTQTPRYLIKTRGQQVTLSCSPISGHRSVSWYQQTPGQGLQFLFEYFSETQRNKGNFPGRFSGRQFSNSRSEMNVSTLELGDSALYLCASSLAPGDAYEQYFGPGTRLTVT.

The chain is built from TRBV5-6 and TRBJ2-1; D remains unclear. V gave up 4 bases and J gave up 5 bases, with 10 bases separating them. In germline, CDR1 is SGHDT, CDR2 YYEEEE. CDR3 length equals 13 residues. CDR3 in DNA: TGTGCCAGCAGCCCCCTGGCCCACAATGAGCAGTTCTTC. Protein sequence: CASSPLAHNEQFF.